This T cell receptor (beta chain) stems from a study of T cells in Graves' hyperthyroidism and ophthalmopathy. Study-wide background: Peripheral blood sampling occurred at initial diagnosis, before any treatment.

Regarding the study as a whole: Ophthalmopathy and stable hyperthyroidism were told apart by a 13 V-J model.

TCR beta CDR3 regions were amplified from RNA transcripts. HTBI primers were employed in a first-round RT-PCR of the TCR CDR3. TCRdb called the multiplex PCR reads again in MiXCR, with one record for every CDR3 protein. Among over 450,000 distinct CDR3 sequences listed, 17% were seen once. The CDR3 length is 15 residues. V trimming: 6 bases; J trimming: 10 bases; junction bases outside the gene matches: 10. This clonotype was counted at least ten times. What it recognizes is unknown. The chain recombines TRBV12-3 or TRBV12-4 with TRBJ2-2; 11 nucleotides align to TRBD1. The sequence was collected from a woman aged 18-29 years with Graves' ophthalmopathy. Sequencing was done on a sample of blood. CDR3 sequence reads: CASSRTGGDRAELFF. For the CDR3, the DNA is TGTGCCAGCAGCCGGACAGGGGGCGATAGAGCGGAGCTGTTTTTT.